This T cell receptor beta chain is drawn from a study of response to subunit inactivated influenza vaccine. This clonotype was seen ten or more times. CDR3 length: 11 amino acids. The ends were cut back, 9 bases at V and 9 bases at J, with 11 bases in the middle. Germline V gene sequence: CDR1 KGHDR, CDR2 SFDVKD. TCRdb itself ran the RT-PCR reads through MiXCR, one entry per CDR3 protein. The sample has over 800,000 distinct CDR3 sequences, less than 25% seen once; the top ten hold 10%. The V and J genes are TRBV24-1 and TRBJ2-4, with D perhaps matching TRBD1 (6 bases). This material consisted of PBMCs from blood, taken 5 days after vaccination. This sequence was found in a man in his fifties who received an inactivated influenza vaccine. The CDR3 bases are TGTGCCACCGGTCAGGGGTCCATTCAGTACTTC. Amino acids: CATGQGSIQYF.